What follows are 31 T cell receptor beta chains derived from one specimen sequenced in a study of HIV-infected patients and healthy controls. Reverse transcription used approximately 500 ng RNA and constant-region primers for alpha and beta. Alpha and beta chain libraries were made separately by chain-specific third strand synthesis with multiplexing indices. TCRdb itself ran the 5' RACE reads through MiXCR, one entry per CDR3 protein. Of about 14,000 distinct CDR3 sequences in the sample, around 10% were seen once. Whole blood was used without fractionation, so all unsorted peripheral T cells were included. The specimen was blood. The receptors here all came from an adult in good health.

This clonotype is medium-sized within its sample. In DNA, the CDR3 is TGCAGCGTTGAGGCCCGGACAGCTAATCTACCCTACGAGCAGTACTTC. Encoded protein: CSVEARTANLPYEQYF. V usage is TRBV29-1 and J usage is TRBJ2-7, with D perhaps TRBD1 (6 bases). Trimming stripped 3 bases from V and 2 bases from J, with 20 bases between. The CDR3 consists of 16 residues. Germline CDR1 reads SQVTM; CDR2 reads ANQGSEA.

By share of the sample, this clonotype is medium-sized. V usage is TRBV5-6 and J usage is TRBJ1-1, with a possible D match to TRBD1 (5 bases). Germline CDR1 SGHDT, CDR2 YYEEEE. Trimming stripped 0 bases from V and 1 base from J, with 19 bases between. The CDR3 consists of 18 residues. The CDR3: CASSLDERRTHPNTEAFF. CDR3 coding DNA: TGTGCCAGCAGCTTGGACGAGCGTAGGACACACCCGAACACTGAAGCTTTCTTT.

At least ten counts were recorded for this clonotype. The chain combines TRBV4-3 with TRBJ2-5, with D tentatively TRBD1 (6 bases). CDR1 LGHNA and CDR2 YSLEER come from the germline V gene. Trimming stripped 0 bases from V and 5 bases from J, with 16 bases between. The CDR3 contains 16 residues. This CDR3 reads CASSQDLGAGSETQYF. The DNA of the CDR3 is TGCGCCAGCAGCCAAGATCTGGGGGCCGGGTCGGAGACCCAGTACTTC.

This clonotype has only a few counts. The chain is built from TRBV6-1 and TRBJ2-4; D may be TRBD2 (7 bases). This CDR3 contains 18 residues. Germline assignment: CDR1 MNHNS and CDR2 SASEGT. Trimming removed 2 bases at V and 8 bases at J, with 25 bases between. In DNA, the CDR3 is TGTGCCAGCAGTGAATCTGCTGGGGGGGGGGGCGCATCGGACATTCAGTACTTC. Translation: CASSESAGGGGASDIQYF.

This clonotype was counted many times. The chain joins TRBV24-1 to TRBJ1-1; D is ambiguous. Per germline, CDR1 KGHDR and CDR2 SFDVKD. The CDR3 has 13 residues. Trimming removed 4 bases from V and 5 bases from J, with 10 bases in between. The CDR3 spells CATSEVGETEAFF. The CDR3, as DNA: TGTGCCACCAGTGAGGTCGGGGAAACTGAAGCTTTCTTT.

Many counts were recorded for this clonotype. The chain recombines TRBV7-9 with TRBJ2-3; TRBD1 is a possible D gene (5 bases). Germline V gives CDR1 SEHNR, CDR2 FQNEAQ (reference sequence). The CDR3 covers 19 residues. V was shortened by 6 bases and J by 5 bases, with 30 bases between the two germline ends. The CDR3 loop reads CASRPTPRNGASGIDTQYF. Here the CDR3 DNA reads TGTGCCAGCAGGCCCACTCCCAGAAATGGGGCCTCAGGTATAGATACGCAGTATTTT.

The chain has TRBV20-1 and TRBJ1-6; 10 bases fit TRBD1. The CDR3 is 16 residues long. Germline-derived CDR1 and CDR2 are DFQATT and SNEGSKA (reference sequence). V trimming: 7 bases; J trimming: 0 bases; junction bases outside the gene matches: 6. CDR3 coding DNA: TGCAGTGGGGACAGGGGAGGTTCCTCCTATAATTCACCCCTCCACTTT. It is translated as CSGDRGGSSYNSPLHF.

This clonotype ranks as medium-sized. The rearrangement uses TRBV6-6 and TRBJ1-4, with D maybe TRBD1 (6 bases). This CDR3 region has 15 residues. CDR1 and CDR2 (germline): MNHNY, SVGAGI (reference sequence). With 5 bases removed from V and 3 bases from J, the gap between germline ends came to 13 bases. CDR3 sequence reads: CASSKTGLSNEKLFF. The CDR3 DNA follows: TGTGCCAGCAGTAAAACAGGGCTATCTAATGAAAAACTGTTTTTT.

This sequence joins TRBV7-2 and TRBJ2-3; weak D call: TRBD2 (6 bases). CDR3 length equals 13 residues. Germline V gene sequence: CDR1 SGHTA, CDR2 FQGNSA. V was pared by 8 bases and J by 5 bases, with 14 bases between. Here the CDR3 reads CASLRREKDTQYF. CDR3 coding DNA: TGTGCCAGCCTGCGGAGGGAGAAAGATACGCAGTATTTT.

This clonotype was counted many times. This chain joins TRBV19 and TRBJ2-5; 7 nucleotides align to TRBD2. Germline V gene data show CDR1 as LNHDA and CDR2 as SQIVND (reference sequence). The J segment lost 0 bases and the V segment lost 3 bases, leaving 10 bases of the junction unmatched. The CDR3 has 17 residues. CDR3 sequence (DNA): TGTGCCAGTAGTATTAGTCTAGCGGCCAGGAACCAAGAGACCCAGTACTTC. This translates into CASSISLAARNQETQYF.

This clonotype was seen repeatedly, ten times or more. The chain uses TRBV7-2 and TRBJ2-3; D gene ambiguous. CDR3 length: 14 residues. Germline CDR1 is SGHTA and CDR2 is FQGNSA. V lost 1 base to trimming and J lost 2 bases, with 7 bases between them. The CDR3 spells CASSLGAVTDTQYF. Here the CDR3 DNA reads TGTGCCAGCAGCTTAGGGGCGGTCACAGATACGCAGTATTTT.

There are many counts of this clonotype. The genes are TRBV29-1 and TRBJ1-3; no clear D gene. Looked up from germline, CDR1 is SQVTM and CDR2 is ANQGSEA. V lost 2 bases and J lost 4, with 12 bases in between. The CDR3 has 14 residues. In DNA, the CDR3 is TGCAGCGTTGAAAGCGGACGGAAAGGAAACACCATATATTTT. This codes for CSVESGRKGNTIYF.

This clonotype was detected a few times. The rearrangement uses TRBV7-3 and TRBJ2-3; D is unresolved. The CDR3 is made up of 15 amino acids. The V end was cut by 0 bases, the J end by 3 bases, with 10 bases between. The germline V gene has CDR1 SGHTA and CDR2 FQGTGA. The CDR3 here is CASSLTTLGTDTQYF. The CDR3 DNA sequence: TGTGCCAGCAGCTTAACTACTTTGGGGACAGATACGCAGTATTTT.

Comments on this clonotype: A read error may be the cause here, since a much bigger clone is one base away. CDR3 loop: CASRTSGAIDTQYF. The CDR3 region has the DNA TGTGCCAGCAGAACTAGCGGGGCCATAGATACGCAGTATTTT. The chain employs TRBV3-1 and TRBJ2-3; 10 bases align to TRBD2. The junction had 5 bases not matched to a gene; V was cut back by 6 bases and J by 5 bases. The CDR3 is 14 residues long. Looked up from germline, CDR1 is LGHDT and CDR2 is YNNKEL (reference sequence).

This clonotype occurred many times. The chain uses TRBV7-2 and TRBJ1-6; D unclear. V lost 6 bases, J lost 0 bases, and 12 bases lay in between. Per the germline V gene, CDR1 is SGHTA and CDR2 is FQGNSA. This CDR3 comprises 16 residues. The CDR3 DNA reads TGTGCCAGCAGAGACGGTTTGAGCTCCTATAATTCACCCCTCCACTTT. Protein sequence: CASRDGLSSYNSPLHF.

Relative to its sample, this clonotype is medium-sized (0.01 to 0.1%). The gene calls are TRBV12-3 or TRBV12-4 and TRBJ1-2; D remains unclear. The CDR3 runs to 11 residues. Deletions cut 3 bases from V and 4 bases from J, with 3 bases between. CDR3 residues: CASSFGYGYTF. CDR3 in DNA: TGTGCCAGCAGTTTTGGCTATGGCTACACCTTC.

In DNA, the CDR3 is TGTGCCAGCAGCTTAGGCGGGACAGGGTTAGGAAACATTCAGTACTTC. Its protein product is CASSLGGTGLGNIQYF. The chain links TRBV11-2 to TRBJ2-4; 9 bases map to TRBD1. The V gene's germline CDR1 is SGHAT and CDR2 FQNNGV. This CDR3 contains 16 residues. Unmatched junction bases numbered 7, after V lost 1 base and J lost 6 bases. The full variable domain, in which reference TRBV11-2 and TRBJ2-4 provide the parts outside the CDR3, is EAGVAQSPRYKIIEKRQSVAFWCNPISGHATLYWYQQILGQGPKLLIQFQNNGVVDDSQLPKDRFSAERLKGVDSTLKIQPAKLEDSAVYLCASSLGGTGLGNIQYFGAGTRLSVL.

The chain combines TRBV7-9 with TRBJ2-5; a possible D gene is TRBD1 (6 bases). The CDR3 covers 15 residues. Germline assignment: CDR1 SEHNR and CDR2 FQNEAQ (reference sequence). V lost 5 bases and J lost 2, with 15 bases in between. CDR3 nucleotides: TGTGCCAGCAGCCTGAACCGGGACACACAAGAGACCCAGTACTTC. Translation: CASSLNRDTQETQYF.

This clonotype has a count of ten or more. The chain employs TRBV15 and TRBJ2-3; 8 bases fit TRBD1. The J segment lost 4 bases and the V segment lost 0 bases, leaving 9 bases of the junction unmatched. The CDR3 spans 17 residues. CDR1 is LNHNV and CDR2 is YYDKDF in the germline V gene (reference sequence). The DNA for the CDR3 is TGTGCCACCAGCAGAGAAAAGGGGACAGGCGCATCAGATACGCAGTATTTT. Its protein product is CATSREKGTGASDTQYF.

This clonotype has at least ten counts. The rearrangement uses TRBV18 and TRBJ1-6, with D possibly matching TRBD1 (6 bases). V gave up 4 bases and J gave up 15 bases, with 25 bases separating them. CDR3 length: 16 residues. Germline loops: CDR1 KGHSH, CDR2 LQKENI. The CDR3 DNA reads TGTGCCAGCTCACAATCGCCTTGGACGGATCCACAGGGCCTCCACTTT. Protein: CASSQSPWTDPQGLHF.

This chain joins TRBV29-1 and TRBJ2-5; D call uncertain. Germline assignment: CDR1 SQVTM and CDR2 ANQGSEA. The CDR3 covers 11 residues. V lost 5 bases and J 4 bases, leaving 8 bases between the germline ends. As DNA, the CDR3 is TGCAGCGTTCGGGTGGCAGAGACCCAGTACTTC. The encoded protein is CSVRVAETQYF.

This clonotype was counted between two and nine times. The chain has TRBV19 and TRBJ2-6; 7 positions agree with TRBD1. CDR3 length: 15 amino acids. The trim removed 6 bases at V and 4 bases at J, leaving 6 bases unmatched. Per the germline V gene, CDR1 is LNHDA and CDR2 is SQIVND (reference sequence). The CDR3 region is CASRLQGTGANVLTF. In DNA, the CDR3 is TGTGCCAGTAGACTACAGGGGACCGGGGCCAACGTCCTGACTTTC.

The sample holds a few counts of this clonotype. This chain joins TRBV18 and TRBJ1-1; D unresolved. The CDR3 is 13 amino acids. The germline gives CDR1 KGHSH, CDR2 LQKENI. V was pared by 2 bases and J by 8 bases, with 12 bases between. The DNA for the CDR3 is TGTGCCAGCTCACCAGCTATGCAGACCGAAGCTTTCTTT. It codes for CASSPAMQTEAFF. Supplemented by reference TRBV18 and TRBJ1-1, the full variable domain reads NAGVMQNPRHLVRRRGQEARLRCSPMKGHSHVYWYRQLPEEGLKFMVYLQKENIIDESGMPKERFSAEFPKEGPSILRIQQVVRGDSAAYFCASSPAMQTEAFFGQGTRLTVV.

By its share, this clonotype is medium-sized. This chain uses TRBV7-2 with TRBJ2-7; no reliable D call. The length of the CDR3 is 12 residues. The germline V gene encodes CDR1 SGHTA and CDR2 FQGNSA. V shed 3 bases and J shed 7 bases, with 10 bases lying between them. CDR3 loop: CASSFDWREQYF. The CDR3 DNA is TGTGCCAGCAGCTTCGATTGGCGGGAGCAGTACTTC.

This clonotype turned up a few times. The V gene is TRBV5-1, the J gene TRBJ2-7; 8 nucleotides agree with TRBD2. Losses at the gene ends were 3 bases for V and 4 bases for J; bases not matched to a gene: 6. The CDR3 is 14 amino acids. Germline V lookup: CDR1 SGHRS, CDR2 YFSETQ. CDR3: CASSSAGEEYEQYF. The DNA for the CDR3 is TGCGCCAGCAGCTCAGCGGGAGAGGAGTACGAGCAGTACTTC.

The table lists this clonotype with many counts. The V call is TRBV6-2 or TRBV6-3, the J call TRBJ1-2; maybe TRBD1 (6 bases). CDR3 length: 14 amino acids. Germline loops: CDR1 MNHEY, CDR2 SVGEGT. With 7 bases removed from V and 8 bases from J, the gap between germline ends came to 20 bases. CDR3 sequence reads: CASMGGRISGGYTF. The CDR3 coding sequence is TGTGCCAGCATGGGGGGGCGCATAAGCGGCGGCTACACCTTC.

This clonotype was counted ten times or more. This rearrangement joins TRBV14 to TRBJ2-7; D remains unclear. V lost 2 bases, J lost 6 bases, and 14 bases lay in between. The CDR3 length is 14 residues. Germline assignment: CDR1 SGHDN and CDR2 FVKESK. This chain's CDR3 is CASSQYAGGLEQYF. For the CDR3, the DNA is TGTGCCAGCAGCCAATATGCTGGCGGCCTCGAGCAGTACTTC.

J is TRBJ1-1 and V is TRBV20-1, with TRBD1 as a possible D gene (5 bases). Germline CDR1 reads DFQATT; CDR2 reads SNEGSKA (reference sequence). This CDR3 is built from 13 residues. The V and J ends lost 5 bases and 4 bases respectively, with 14 bases between them. The CDR3 region has the DNA TGCAGTGCTGAGAAGGGGTCTGGCACTGAAGCTTTCTTT. It is translated as CSAEKGSGTEAFF.

This clonotype was counted many times. The chain links TRBV20-1 to TRBJ2-1; D gene unclear. CDR3 length equals 12 residues. Germline V lookup: CDR1 DFQATT, CDR2 SNEGSKA (reference sequence). V gave up 2 bases and J gave up 6 bases, with 8 bases separating them. CDR3 region: CSARSEINEQFF. The CDR3 DNA reads as TGCAGTGCTAGATCCGAGATCAATGAGCAGTTCTTC.

As to this clonotype: This clone may be a read error of a much larger clone one base away. The chain combines TRBV2 with TRBJ1-5; D remains ambiguous. The germline V gene encodes CDR1 SNHLY and CDR2 FYNNEI. CDR3 length equals 17 residues. The CDR3 DNA reads as TGTGCCAGCAGCGAAGGGTCCGGAGAATATAGCAATCAGCCCCAGAATTTT. This gives the protein CASSEGSGEYSNQPQNF.

This clonotype was counted only a few times. The chain uses TRBV29-1 and TRBJ1-2; weak D call: TRBD1 (5 bases). The length of the CDR3 is 12 residues. Germline V CDR1 and CDR2: SQVTM, ANQGSEA. V was cut by 5 bases and J by 5 bases, with 12 bases left in between. The CDR3 DNA sequence: TGCAGCGTTTCTGGGCCAGGGTATGGCTACACCTTC. This encodes CSVSGPGYGYTF.